This is a list of T cell receptor beta chains from one sample in a study of blood T cell repertoires in COVID-19. TCRdb keeps only in-frame clones here, not all; method: immunoSEQ multiplex PCR. Here the sample spans around 430,000 clones, around nine tenths being singletons. The specimen was PBMCs or T cells enriched from blood (not recorded which). The source of these receptors is a woman in her 50s who had recovered from COVID-19. CDR3s include the opening cysteine and the closing phenylalanine or tryptophan. D genes are given only for firm matches. Rows may omit the clone size; those that give it use once, few, many or a size class.

>NA|TRBJ2-4|13|once|TRBV4-1
CASSQWAGNIQYF
TGCGCCAGCAGCCAATGGGCGGGGAACATTCAGTACTTC
>NA|TRBJ1-5|15|NA|TRBV7-6
CASSLGGGFNQPQHF
TGTGCCAGCAGCCTAGGGGGGGGGTTCAATCAGCCCCAGCATTTT
>NA|TRBJ1-6|14|NA|TRBV30
CAWSVRGLNSPLHF
TGTGCCTGGAGTGTTCGAGGGCTCAACTCACCCCTCCACTTT
>NA|TRBJ2-4|12|NA|TRBV11-2
CASSWSRDIQYF
TGTGCCAGCAGCTGGTCCCGGGACATTCAGTACTTC
>TRBD2|TRBJ2-1|18|NA|TRBV2
CASSPGTSGGGIYNEQFF
TGTGCCAGCAGCCCCGGGACTAGCGGGGGGGGGATCTACAATGAGCAGTTCTTC
>NA|TRBJ1-4|17|NA|TRBV28
CASSERGLKATNEKLFF
TGTGCCAGCAGTGAACGGGGTCTAAAGGCAACTAATGAAAAACTGTTTTTT
>NA|TRBJ2-7|15|NA|TRBV27
CASSLQGRGWSEQYF
TGTGCCAGCAGTTTACAGGGACGGGGGTGGTCCGAGCAGTACTTC
>NA|TRBJ2-5|15|NA|TRBV5-1
CASSLQDRLQETQYF
TGCGCCAGCAGCCTGCAAGACAGGCTACAAGAGACCCAGTACTTC
>TRBD2|TRBJ2-1|15|NA|TRBV7-9
CASSSSFETSPREFF
TGTGCCAGCAGCTCTTCGTTCGAGACTAGCCCCCGGGAGTTCTTC
>TRBD1|TRBJ1-1|13|once|TRBV7-9
CASSITTGLRAFF
TGTGCCAGCAGCATTACGACAGGGCTTCGGGCTTTCTTT
>NA|TRBJ1-1|13|NA|TRBV6-5
CASSWQEATEAFF
TGTGCCAGCAGTTGGCAGGAGGCCACTGAAGCTTTCTTT
>NA|TRBJ1-6|16|NA|TRBV28
CASSPSGGTYNSPLHF
TGTGCCAGCAGCCCCAGCGGAGGGACCTATAATTCACCCCTCCACTTT
>TRBD1|TRBJ1-6|12|NA|TRBV27
CASSSRGVPLHF
TGTGCCAGCAGTTCCAGGGGGGTCCCCCTCCACTTT
>TRBD1|TRBJ1-2|12|NA|TRBV29-1
CSAPQGAYGYTF
TGCAGCGCTCCACAGGGGGCCTATGGCTACACCTTC
>NA|TRBJ1-1|16|NA|TRBV29-1
CSVEDHGWRMNTEAFF
TGCAGCGTTGAAGATCATGGGTGGCGGATGAACACTGAAGCTTTCTTT
>TRBD2|TRBJ2-2|17|NA|TRBV5-4
CASSLPQLAGYAGELFF
TGTGCCAGCAGCTTGCCCCAGCTAGCGGGGTATGCCGGGGAGCTGTTTTTT
>NA|TRBJ1-1|14|NA|TRBV12-5
CASGAGDRALEAFF
TGTGCTAGTGGTGCGGGGGACCGCGCGCTGGAAGCTTTCTTT
>NA|TRBJ1-2|13|NA|TRBV27
CASSYTGFYGYTF
TGTGCCAGCAGCTACACAGGGTTCTATGGCTACACCTTC
>NA|TRBJ1-1|16|NA|TRBV27
CASSLSGQLKNTEAFF
TGTGCCAGCAGTTTATCCGGACAGCTAAAGAACACTGAAGCTTTCTTT
>NA|TRBJ2-5|12|NA|TRBV28
CASSQGWETQYF
TGTGCCAGCAGTCAGGGTTGGGAGACCCAGTACTTC
>NA|TRBJ1-1|14|once|TRBV18
CASSPGGFHTEAFF
TGTGCCAGCTCCCCCGGGGGATTTCACACTGAAGCTTTCTTT
>TRBD1|TRBJ1-2|14|NA|TRBV5-1
CASRPPGTEYGYTF
TGCGCCAGCAGACCACCCGGGACAGAATATGGCTACACCTTC
>TRBD1|TRBJ1-6|16|NA|TRBV18
CASSPMGQIYNSPLHF
TGTGCCAGCTCACCAATGGGACAGATTTATAATTCACCCCTCCACTTT
>TRBD1|TRBJ1-5|14|NA|TRBV7-9
CASSRDRENQPQHF
TGTGCCAGCAGCCGGGACAGGGAAAATCAGCCCCAGCATTTT
>NA|TRBJ2-3|15|NA|TRBV18
CASSQGTSSTDTQYF
TGTGCCAGCTCACAGGGGACTTCTAGCACAGATACGCAGTATTTT
>NA|TRBJ2-3|16|NA|TRBV7-2
CASSLGFLRPGDTQYF
TGTGCCAGCAGCTTAGGTTTCCTCCGACCCGGGGATACGCAGTATTTT
>NA|TRBJ1-3|16|few|TRBV28
CASSLVSTGTGNTIYF
TGTGCCAGCAGCCTAGTTTCAACAGGCACTGGAAACACCATATATTTT
>NA|TRBJ2-3|18|NA|TRBV5-1
CASSPLLISDIGADTQYF
TGCGCCAGCAGCCCTCTCTTAATAAGTGACATCGGGGCAGATACGCAGTATTTT
>NA|TRBJ1-4|16|NA|TRBV9
CASSVALRGGDEKLFF
TGTGCCAGCAGCGTAGCCCTCCGGGGGGGTGATGAAAAACTGTTTTTT
>NA|TRBJ2-3|13|NA|TRBV5-8
CASSSMYRDTQYF
TGTGCCAGCAGCTCCATGTATAGAGATACGCAGTATTTT
>TRBD1|TRBJ1-2|13|NA|TRBV6-5
CASMWQGAHGYTF
TGTGCCAGCATGTGGCAGGGGGCCCACGGCTACACCTTC
>TRBD1|TRBJ2-3|15|NA|TRBV2
CASSRGQGATDTQYF
TGTGCCAGCAGCCGAGGACAGGGGGCCACAGATACGCAGTATTTT
>TRBD1|TRBJ2-3|15|NA|TRBV3-1/TRBV3-2
CASSSRTGGSDTQYF
TGTGCCAGCAGCTCCCGGACAGGCGGTTCAGATACGCAGTATTTT
>TRBD1|TRBJ1-2|13|NA|TRBV28
CASSQGTGNGYTF
TGTGCCAGCAGCCAGGGGACAGGGAACGGCTACACCTTC
>TRBD1|TRBJ1-1|14|NA|TRBV6-5
CASRNRGGGTEAFF
TGTGCCAGCAGGAACAGGGGCGGTGGCACTGAAGCTTTCTTT
>NA|TRBJ1-2|13|once|TRBV6-5
CASRSTANYGYTF
TGTGCCAGCAGATCAACAGCTAACTATGGCTACACCTTC
>NA|TRBJ2-4|15|NA|TRBV2
CASSDVGGHRNIQYF
TGTGCCAGCAGTGATGTTGGTGGGCATAGAAACATTCAGTACTTC
>NA|TRBJ2-3|13|once|TRBV7-2
CASSLGAIVTQYF
TGTGCCAGCAGCTTAGGGGCTATCGTAACGCAGTATTTT
>NA|TRBJ1-1|15|NA|TRBV5-1
CASSPAQGSVTEAFF
TGCGCCAGCAGCCCAGCCCAGGGATCTGTGACTGAAGCTTTCTTT
>TRBD1|TRBJ1-4|14|NA|TRBV18
CASSPRDSNEKLFF
TGTGCCAGCTCACCGCGGGACAGTAATGAAAAACTGTTTTTT
>TRBD1|TRBJ2-6|17|NA|TRBV4-3
CASSQGTGFSGANVLTF
TGCGCCAGCAGCCAAGGGACAGGGTTCTCTGGGGCCAACGTCCTGACTTTC
>TRBD1|TRBJ1-2|16|NA|TRBV7-9
CASSALPGTVNYGYTF
TGTGCCAGCAGCGCACTACCCGGGACAGTTAACTATGGCTACACCTTC
>NA|TRBJ1-1|13|NA|TRBV6-5
CASSYSRVTEAFF
TGTGCCAGCAGTTACTCGAGGGTCACTGAAGCTTTCTTT
>TRBD1|TRBJ1-2|15|NA|TRBV6-1
CASSEPGQGDYGYTF
TGTGCCAGCAGTGAACCGGGACAGGGAGATTATGGCTACACCTTC
>NA|TRBJ1-4|14|NA|TRBV5-1
CASSKDSSDEKLFF
TGCGCCAGCAGCAAGGACAGTTCGGACGAAAAACTGTTTTTT
>NA|TRBJ1-1|16|NA|TRBV7-9
CASSSPGWGGRTEAFF
TGTGCCAGCAGCTCCCCAGGATGGGGGGGACGGACTGAAGCTTTCTTT
>TRBD1|TRBJ1-6|15|many|TRBV5-1
CASSPTGAVGSPLHF
TGCGCCAGCAGCCCGACAGGGGCCGTAGGTTCACCCCTCCACTTT
>NA|TRBJ2-1|21|NA|TRBV24-1
CATSDLIGCGGPLFTMNEQFF
TGTGCCACCAGTGATTTAATAGGTTGCGGGGGCCCTCTATTTACAATGAATGAGCAGTTCTTC
>NA|TRBJ1-5|15|NA|TRBV6-1
CASSDSGISNQPQHF
TGTGCCAGCAGTGATTCGGGGATAAGCAATCAGCCCCAGCATTTT
>NA|TRBJ2-2|13|NA|TRBV3-1/TRBV3-2
CASSQAGTGELFF
TGTGCCAGCAGCCAAGCGGGCACCGGGGAGCTGTTTTTT
>NA|TRBJ1-2|14|once|TRBV19
CASSIARGNYGYTF
TGTGCCAGTAGTATTGCTAGGGGCAACTATGGCTACACCTTC